This T cell receptor beta chain was recovered during a study of CD8+ T cells in alopecia areata. Looking at the study overall: Treated patients were given 5 to 10 mg oral tofacitinib twice daily. A 6-month off-drug phase came after tofacitinib, which had lasted 6 to 18 months. Study-wide findings and caveats: For lesional scalp, especially alopecia totalis/universalis, clonality was higher than in normal scalp.

PBMCs yielded sorted CD4+ and CD8+ T cells. V dropped 4 bases and J dropped 3 bases, with 9 bases sitting between them. This CDR3 has 13 amino acids. In germline, CDR1 is SQVTM, CDR2 ANQGSEA. This clone has just a few counts. Its antigen remains unidentified. It was cDNA, reverse transcribed from extracted RNA, that served as the sequencing template. The protocol was immunoSEQ multiplex PCR, while the TCRdb copy is restricted to in-frame clones and leaves out a portion. The sample includes about 150,000 clones, roughly 50% seen only once; the top ten take about 6.8%. The sample comprised CD4+ T cells sorted from blood. The chain joins TRBV29-1 to TRBJ2-2; the D is unclear. This receptor was identified in a human donor with alopecia areata. The CDR3 DNA sequence: TGCAGCGTTGCAAGTCTCCACACCGGGGAGCTGTTTTTT. Encoded protein: CSVASLHTGELFF.